This TCR beta chain emerged from a study of T cell responses to AZD1222 COVID-19 vaccine. General study findings and limits: The donor cohort was predominantly white British with a female majority, and clonal diversity may have been underestimated. With two AZD1222 doses given, Spike-specific TCR breadth and depth both rose. Recipients of AZD1222 seropositive at baseline numbered only 6 or 7.

With respect to this clone: Its antigen is not known.

Second-dose schedules of about 4 or about 12 weeks were combined. TCRdb keeps only in-frame clones here, not all; method: immunoSEQ multiplex PCR. The table has about 180,000 clones, over 90% seen once. The germline V gene has CDR1 LGHNA and CDR2 YSLEER. The CDR3 covers 18 residues. The J segment lost 4 bases and the V segment lost 1 base, leaving 15 bases of the junction unmatched. The sequenced sample was peripheral blood, obtained 28 days after the second AZD1222 dose. The chain couples TRBV4-3 to TRBJ2-5; 7 positions match TRBD2. The clonotype originates from an adult who received the AZD1222 COVID-19 vaccine. This CDR3 is CASSQGWSRLGGVETQYF. For the CDR3, the DNA is TGCGCCAGCAGCCAAGGCTGGAGCCGGTTGGGGGGGGTAGAGACCCAGTACTTC.